Each of the 23 T cell receptor beta chains below was sequenced from the same sample in a study of blood T cell repertoires in COVID-19. Data came from immunoSEQ multiplex PCR; TCRdb stores just in-frame clones and leaves some out. This repertoire shows tens of thousands of clones, 75% to 90% found once; its top ten account for less than 5.5%. The sequenced material came from peripheral blood. These TCRs come from a human donor in a cohort sampled during active COVID-19.

The V call is TRBV27, the J call TRBJ2-1; D not certain. V lost 4 bases to trimming and J lost 7 bases, with 20 bases between them. Germline loops: CDR1 MNHEY, CDR2 SMNVEV (reference sequence). The CDR3 is made up of 16 amino acids. Written as DNA, the CDR3 is TGTGCCAGCAGTTCCCGCCTTGACCCCCCCGGGAATGAGCAGTTCTTC. As protein: CASSSRLDPPGNEQFF.

The chain carries TRBV28 and TRBJ1-6; D call uncertain. Trimming took 3 bases from V and 11 from J, leaving 14 bases between them. CDR1 and CDR2 (germline): MDHEN, SYDVKM. CDR3 size: 14 residues. Here the CDR3 DNA reads TGTGCCAGCAGTTTCGGCGGTCCACGCACACCCCTCCACTTT. Protein sequence: CASSFGGPRTPLHF.

The chain has TRBV28 and TRBJ2-3; D may be TRBD2 (6 bases). This CDR3 is built from 13 residues. The germline V gene encodes CDR1 MDHEN and CDR2 SYDVKM. V lost 6 bases and J lost 5, with 12 bases in between. CDR3 DNA: TGTGCCAGCAGGACCGCGGGGCAAGATACGCAGTATTTT. Translated, it gives CASRTAGQDTQYF. The full variable domain, completed using reference TRBV28 and TRBJ2-3, is DVKVTQSSRYLVKRTGEKVFLECVQDMDHENMFWYRQDPGLGLRLIYFSYDVKMKEKGDIPEGYSVSREKKERFSLILESASTNQTSMYLCASRTAGQDTQYFGPGTRLTVL.

The chain employs TRBV6-6 and TRBJ2-5; maybe TRBD1 (6 bases). CDR1 and CDR2 (germline): MNHNY, SVGAGI (reference sequence). V dropped 4 bases and J dropped 1 base, with 10 bases sitting between them. The CDR3 has 14 residues. The CDR3 coding sequence is TGTGCCAGCAGTTCCCGAGGGGGCCAAGAGACCCAGTACTTC. Its translation: CASSSRGGQETQYF.

This chain joins TRBV28 and TRBJ2-7, with TRBD2 matching over 8 bases. Germline V gene lookup returns CDR1 MDHEN and CDR2 SYDVKM. CDR3 length: 13 residues. J was trimmed by 3 bases and V by 7 bases; bases with no gene match: 5. This chain's CDR3 is CASTGGGSYEQYF. CDR3 DNA sequence: TGTGCCAGCACCGGGGGGGGTAGCTACGAGCAGTACTTC.

The rearrangement joins TRBV15 to TRBJ2-1, with 11 bases that match TRBD2. Germline V gene data show CDR1 as LNHNV and CDR2 as YYDKDF (reference sequence). Trimming removed 3 bases from V and 5 bases from J; junction bases left unmatched: 0. The CDR3 sequence is 14 residues long. CDR3 in amino acids: CATSRTSGNNEQFF. The CDR3 DNA is TGTGCCACCAGCAGGACTAGCGGGAACAATGAGCAGTTCTTC.

The chain joins TRBV13 to TRBJ2-7, with TRBD1 as a possible D gene (6 bases). This CDR3 has 14 amino acids. CDR1 is PRHDT and CDR2 is FYEKMQ in the germline V gene (reference sequence). V lost 6 bases, J lost 5 bases, and 17 bases lay in between. CDR3 bases: TGTGCCAGCAGGCTTACAGGGAGCCGACACGAGCAGTACTTC. This translates into CASRLTGSRHEQYF.

This clone was counted a single time. The V call is TRBV20-1, the J call TRBJ2-3; D call uncertain. The CDR3 sequence is 11 residues long. Trimming took off 5 bases at V and 4 bases at J, with 7 bases between the two ends. The germline V gene encodes CDR1 DFQATT and CDR2 SNEGSKA (reference sequence). CDR3 nucleotides: TGCAGTGCTGGCCGATCAGATACGCAGTATTTT. Amino acid sequence: CSAGRSDTQYF.

The rearrangement joins TRBV6-6 to TRBJ2-7; maybe TRBD1 (6 bases). This CDR3 contains 14 residues. Germline-derived CDR1 and CDR2 are MNHNY and SVGAGI (reference sequence). The V end lost 4 bases, the J end lost 2 bases, and 12 bases lay between the germline ends. The CDR3 nucleotides are TGTGCCAGCAGTTTAGGGACACCCCCCTACGAGCAGTACTTC. It translates to CASSLGTPPYEQYF.

The chain carries TRBV23-1 and TRBJ2-7; 11 bases are a match to TRBD2. TRBV23-1 is recorded as an ORF, its role being uncertain. This CDR3 has 16 amino acids. V lost 2 bases and J lost 2; bases outside the gene matches: 5. The CDR3 here is CASSQGTSGYTYEQYF. The CDR3 nucleotides are TGCGCCAGCAGTCAAGGGACTAGCGGTTACACCTACGAGCAGTACTTC.

J is TRBJ2-5 and V is TRBV19; TRBD2 might be the D (5 bases). This CDR3 has 14 residues. V lost 5 bases and J 5 bases, leaving 15 bases between the germline ends. CDR1 is LNHDA, CDR2 SQIVND, per germline (reference sequence). CDR3 in DNA: TGTGCCAGTAGTCGGAAACCGGGGTGGGAGACCCAGTACTTC. Its protein is CASSRKPGWETQYF.

This clone was observed a single time. The V call is TRBV9, the J call TRBJ2-3; 11 bases are shared with TRBD1. With V trimmed by 2 bases and J by 5 bases, 7 bases remained unmatched. Germline loops: CDR1 SGDLS, CDR2 YYNGEE. The CDR3 covers 16 residues. The CDR3 spells CASSVIGQGAEDTQYF. The CDR3 DNA sequence: TGTGCCAGCAGCGTGATCGGACAGGGGGCTGAAGATACGCAGTATTTT.

The chain is built from TRBV4-3 and TRBJ2-1, with 8 nucleotides matching TRBD1. Germline V CDR1 and CDR2: LGHNA, YSLEER. Losses at the gene ends were 0 bases for V and 9 bases for J; bases not matched to a gene: 10. CDR3 length equals 16 residues. The CDR3 loop reads CASSQERTGGLGEQFF. In DNA form, the CDR3 reads TGCGCCAGCAGCCAAGAGCGAACAGGGGGTCTGGGTGAGCAGTTCTTC.

V usage is TRBV3-1 (or the pseudogene TRBV3-2) and J usage is TRBJ2-7; no definite D call. CDR3 length: 12 amino acids. CDR1 is LGHDT, CDR2 YNNKEL, per germline (reference sequence). V was cut by 1 base and J by 9 bases, with 10 bases left in between. CDR3 sequence (DNA): TGTGCCAGCAGCCAAGGACTCCTCGGGCAGTACTTC. Its translation: CASSQGLLGQYF.

The CDR3 region is CASSAITLVTDTQYF. The CDR3 DNA is TGTGCCAGCAGCGCCATCACCCTAGTCACAGATACGCAGTATTTT. The gene calls are TRBV6-5 and TRBJ2-3; D not certain. The CDR3 extends over 15 amino acids. V lost 6 bases and J 2 bases, leaving 15 bases between the germline ends. The germline V gene encodes CDR1 MNHEY and CDR2 SVGAGI.

The chain uses TRBV7-6 and TRBJ2-5, with D perhaps TRBD2 (7 bases). V was clipped by 5 bases and J by 3 bases, with 25 bases between them. Looked up from germline, CDR1 is SGHVS and CDR2 is FNYEAQ. CDR3 length equals 18 residues. The CDR3 DNA is TGTGCCAGCAGCCGACGGGGGCCGATGGCGGGAGTAAAAGAGACCCAGTACTTC. Its protein product is CASSRRGPMAGVKETQYF.

This rearrangement joins TRBV29-1 to TRBJ2-5; 8 bases fit TRBD2. V gave up 6 bases and J gave up 1 base; unmatched junction bases: 10. CDR1 SQVTM and CDR2 ANQGSEA come from the germline V gene. The CDR3 has 15 amino acids. The CDR3, as DNA: TGCAGCGTCGACAATCGACTAGCGTCCCAAGAGACCCAGTACTTC. It codes for CSVDNRLASQETQYF.

The V and J genes are TRBV4-2 and TRBJ2-7; maybe TRBD1 (5 bases). Trimming shortened V by 3 bases and J by 4 bases, and 19 bases separated the two germline ends. CDR3 size: 16 residues. CDR1 is LGHNA, CDR2 YNFKEQ, per germline. The CDR3 DNA reads as TGTGCCAGCAGCCAGGCTCAGGGATATGGTTTGTACGAGCAGTACTTC. This codes for CASSQAQGYGLYEQYF.

The chain is built from TRBV28 and TRBJ2-1, with D unresolved. CDR3 length: 12 residues. V was clipped by 5 bases and J by 7 bases, with 9 bases between them. CDR1 is MDHEN, CDR2 SYDVKM, per germline. The CDR3 sequence is CASSEIWNEQFF. CDR3 nucleotide sequence: TGTGCCAGCAGTGAGATCTGGAATGAGCAGTTCTTC.

This clone was found a few times. This chain joins TRBV5-1 and TRBJ2-1, with a possible D match to TRBD1 (5 bases). CDR3 length: 14 residues. The germline V and J ends were trimmed by 3 bases and 7 bases, with 14 bases remaining between them. Per the germline V gene, CDR1 is SGHRS and CDR2 is YFSETQ. The CDR3 region is CASSSTRANNEQFF. DNA for the CDR3: TGCGCCAGCAGCTCCACCAGGGCCAATAATGAGCAGTTCTTC.

Only one count was recorded for this clone. V usage is TRBV19 and J usage is TRBJ2-7; 7 bases are a match to TRBD1. The V gene's germline CDR1 is LNHDA and CDR2 SQIVND (reference sequence). J gave up 7 bases and V 5 bases, and 20 bases lay outside the gene matches. The CDR3 has 17 residues. The CDR3: CASSLRQGPPQAVEQYF. The CDR3 DNA reads TGTGCCAGTAGTCTTCGACAGGGTCCGCCCCAAGCGGTTGAGCAGTACTTC.

The rearrangement links TRBV27 to TRBJ2-2; 7 bases are shared with TRBD2. The V gene's germline CDR1 is MNHEY and CDR2 SMNVEV (reference sequence). The CDR3 loop spans 17 amino acids. V dropped 1 base and J dropped 1; count of bases not matched to a gene: 6. This CDR3 reads CASSLYGRVLNTGELFF. The CDR3 DNA follows: TGTGCCAGCAGTTTATATGGGAGGGTATTGAACACCGGGGAGCTGTTTTTT.

V and J are TRBV5-1 and TRBJ2-3; a possible D gene is TRBD2 (6 bases). The V gene's germline CDR1 is SGHRS and CDR2 YFSETQ. The V and J ends lost 2 bases and 1 base respectively, with 11 bases between them. The CDR3 totals 15 residues. The CDR3 nucleotides are TGCGCCAGCAGCTTCGACGGGAGAGGCACAGATACGCAGTATTTT. It specifies CASSFDGRGTDTQYF.